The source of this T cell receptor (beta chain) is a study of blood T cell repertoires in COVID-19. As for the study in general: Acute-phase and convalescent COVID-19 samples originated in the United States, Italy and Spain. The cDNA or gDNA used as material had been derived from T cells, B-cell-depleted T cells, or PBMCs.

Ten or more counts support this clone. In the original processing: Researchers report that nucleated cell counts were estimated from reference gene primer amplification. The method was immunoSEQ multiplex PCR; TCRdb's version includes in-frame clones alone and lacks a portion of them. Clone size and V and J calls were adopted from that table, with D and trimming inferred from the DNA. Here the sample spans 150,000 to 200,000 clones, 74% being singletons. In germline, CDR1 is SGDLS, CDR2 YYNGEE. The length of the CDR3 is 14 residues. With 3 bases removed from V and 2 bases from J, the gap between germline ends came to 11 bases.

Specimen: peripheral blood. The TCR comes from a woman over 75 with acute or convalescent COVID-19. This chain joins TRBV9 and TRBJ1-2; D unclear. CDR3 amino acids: CASSALGNNYGYTF. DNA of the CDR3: TGTGCCAGCAGCGCCCTGGGCAACAACTATGGCTACACCTTC. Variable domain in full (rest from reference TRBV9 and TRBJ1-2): DSGVTQTPKHLITATGQRVTLRCSPRSGDLSVYWYQQSLDQGLQFLIQYYNGEERAKGNILERFSAQQFPDLHSELNLSSLELGDSALYFCASSALGNNYGYTFGSGTRLTVV.